What follows is one T cell receptor (beta chain) and its context. Time point reported: newly diagnosed GD, antithyroid drugs for less than 3 months. PBMC-extracted RNA yielded the TCR library. This entry is derived from a study of regulatory T cells in long-lasting Graves disease. Study background: For a period under 3 months, newly diagnosed Graves' patients had taken antithyroid drugs.

The TCR beta library used iRepertoire HTBI primers with Arm-PCR amplification of CDR3. TCRdb used MiXCR to reprocess the multiplex PCR reads, holding one entry per CDR3 protein. The sample lists 300,000 to 400,000 distinct CDR3 sequences, over 15% occurring once. Germline CDR1 is KGHSH and CDR2 is LQKENI. The CDR3 runs 15 residues. V was clipped by 2 bases and J by 5 bases; unmatched bases: 6. These data were likewise used in another study, on T cells in Graves' hyperthyroidism and ophthalmopathy.

The specimen was peripheral blood mononuclear cells (PBMCs), collected at new diagnosis, from a patient treated with antithyroid drugs. This chain connects TRBV18 to TRBJ2-5; 9 bases are shared with TRBD1. The source of this sequence is a man aged 35-49 years with Graves disease. The CDR3 protein is CASSPGQGSSETQYF. In DNA form, the CDR3 reads TGTGCCAGCTCACCAGGACAGGGGTCTAGCGAGACCCAGTACTTC. Looking up the rest from reference TRBV18 and TRBJ2-5 gives the full variable domain: NAGVMQNPRHLVRRRGQEARLRCSPMKGHSHVYWYRQLPEEGLKFMVYLQKENIIDESGMPKERFSAEFPKEGPSILRIQQVVRGDSAAYFCASSPGQGSSETQYFGPGTRLLVL.